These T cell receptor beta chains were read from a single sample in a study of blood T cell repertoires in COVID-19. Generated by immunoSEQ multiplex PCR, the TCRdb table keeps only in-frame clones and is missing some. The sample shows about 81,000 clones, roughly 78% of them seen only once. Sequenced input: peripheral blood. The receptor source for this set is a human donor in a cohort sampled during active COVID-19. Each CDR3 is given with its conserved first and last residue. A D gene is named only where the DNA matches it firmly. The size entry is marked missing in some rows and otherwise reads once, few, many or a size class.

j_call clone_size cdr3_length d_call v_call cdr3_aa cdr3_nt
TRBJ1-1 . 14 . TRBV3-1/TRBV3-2 CASSQVAGHTEAFF TGTGCCAGCAGCCAAGTTGCGGGTCACACTGAAGCTTTCTTT
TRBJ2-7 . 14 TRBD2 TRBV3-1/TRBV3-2 CASSRLAARYEQYF TGTGCCAGCAGCCGACTAGCGGCCCGCTACGAGCAGTACTTC
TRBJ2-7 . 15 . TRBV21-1 CASSKGQSRPCEQYF TGTGCCAGCAGCAAAGGACAGTCCCGCCCCTGCGAGCAGTACTTC
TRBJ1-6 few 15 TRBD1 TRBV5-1 CASSLTGGADSPLHF TGCGCCAGCAGCTTGACAGGGGGTGCTGATTCACCCCTCCACTTT
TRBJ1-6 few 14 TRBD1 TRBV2 CASSRDRLASPLHF TGTGCCAGCAGTCGGGACAGGTTGGCGTCACCCCTCCACTTT
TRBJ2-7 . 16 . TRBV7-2 CASSLAWATLGNEQYF TGTGCCAGCAGCTTAGCATGGGCTACCCTCGGGAACGAGCAGTACTTC
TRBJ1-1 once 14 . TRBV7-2 CASSLVILNTEAFF TGTGCCAGCAGCTTAGTTATCCTGAACACTGAAGCTTTCTTT
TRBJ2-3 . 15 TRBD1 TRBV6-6 CASSTRQGNTDTQYF TGTGCCAGCAGTACCCGACAGGGAAACACAGATACGCAGTATTTT
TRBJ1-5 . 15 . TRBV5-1 CASSVSGGGNQPQHF TGCGCCAGCAGCGTAAGTGGCGGAGGCAATCAGCCCCAGCATTTT
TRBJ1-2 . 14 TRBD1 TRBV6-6 CASSYGTGGYGYTF TGTGCCAGCAGTTACGGGACAGGGGGATATGGCTACACCTTC
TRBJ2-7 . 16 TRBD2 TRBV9 CASSVGREGLSYEQYF TGTGCCAGCAGCGTGGGTCGGGAGGGACTCTCCTACGAGCAGTACTTC
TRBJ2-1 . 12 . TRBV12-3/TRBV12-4 CASSFVVNEQFF TGTGCCAGCAGTTTTGTCGTCAATGAGCAGTTCTTC
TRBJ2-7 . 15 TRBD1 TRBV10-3 CAIRKTSGQDYEQYF TGTGCCATCAGGAAAACCTCGGGACAGGATTACGAGCAGTACTTC
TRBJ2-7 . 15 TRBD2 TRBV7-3 CASSAELAGKGEQYF TGTGCCAGCAGCGCAGAACTAGCGGGCAAGGGCGAGCAGTACTTC